The clone carrying this T cell receptor beta chain was observed at least ten times. Time point described: before trial treatment. The sample comes from a study of low-dose radiotherapy and immunotherapy resistance in tumors. V lost 5 bases to trimming and J lost 2 bases, with 16 bases between them. The germline V gene encodes CDR1 SGHVS and CDR2 FNYEAQ. The CDR3 loop spans 15 amino acids. TRAV and TRBV primers primed cDNA for both TCRalpha and TCRbeta. TCR amplification ran roughly 20 PCR cycles using constant-region and V-primer adapter primers. Each CDR3 protein is one row after TCRdb ran MiXCR on the reads. This sample has more than 70,000 distinct CDR3 sequences, with less than 40% found just once.

This sequence joins TRBV7-6 and TRBJ2-7; D is perhaps TRBD2 (5 bases). The specimen comprised PBMCs, sampled before treatment. This TCR came from a female donor with ovarian cancer. The CDR3 sequence is CASSHEAGGAYEQYF. The CDR3 nucleotides read TGTGCCAGCAGCCACGAGGCGGGCGGAGCCTACGAGCAGTACTTC.